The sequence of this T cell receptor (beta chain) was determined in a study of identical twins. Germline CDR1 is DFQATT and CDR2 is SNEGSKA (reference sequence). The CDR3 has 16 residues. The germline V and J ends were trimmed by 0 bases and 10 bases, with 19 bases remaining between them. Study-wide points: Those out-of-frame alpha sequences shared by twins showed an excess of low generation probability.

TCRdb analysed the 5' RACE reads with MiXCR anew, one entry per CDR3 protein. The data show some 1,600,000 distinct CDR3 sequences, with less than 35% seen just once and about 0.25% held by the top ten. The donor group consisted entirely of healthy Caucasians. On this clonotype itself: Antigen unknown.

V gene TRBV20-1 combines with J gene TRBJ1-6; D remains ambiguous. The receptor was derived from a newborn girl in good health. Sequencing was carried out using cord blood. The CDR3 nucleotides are TGCAGTGCTAGAGACCAAAGGACGGGTCCGGTATCACCCCTCCACTTT. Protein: CSARDQRTGPVSPLHF.